The T cell receptor (beta chain) described here comes from a study of T cell responses to AZD1222 COVID-19 vaccine. Worth noting for this clone: As yet, its antigen is unknown.

Points from the study as a whole: Variant regions that are unmutated are reportedly the target of nearly half of spike-specific TCRs. Spike was spanned by vaccine-associated CD4 TCRs, with dominance at 160-218 and 743-854.

V lost 3 bases to trimming and J lost 13 bases, with 20 bases between them. The CDR3 has 14 residues. CDR1 is MGHDK, CDR2 SYGVNS, per germline. Sequenced by immunoSEQ multiplex PCR; TCRdb stores in-frame clones only, minus some. The table has some 200,000 clones, more than 85% seen once. This clonotype originated in an adult who received the AZD1222 COVID-19 vaccine. Source: peripheral blood, taken 28 days after the second AZD1222 dose. This chain links TRBV25-1 with TRBJ2-3; a weak D match, TRBD2 (7 bases). The CDR3: CASSEGGTSPLEYF. The CDR3 bases are TGTGCCAGCAGTGAGGGGGGGACAAGCCCCTTGGAGTATTTT.